These 21 T cell receptor beta chains were sequenced from one sample in a study of graft-versus-host responses after intestinal transplantation. Sequencing used immunoSEQ multiplex PCR; TCRdb keeps in-frame clones, though not all of them. The sample yields over 80,000 clones, roughly nine tenths seen once. Antigen specificity for these receptors is unknown. The sample consisted of unstimulated CD4+ T cells sorted from spleen or lymph node cells, taken before transplant. All receptors come from a human donor who was the organ donor for an intestinal transplant.

The chain has TRBV11-3 and TRBJ2-7, with TRBD2 as a possible D gene (5 bases). V was clipped by 11 bases and J by 6 bases, with 20 bases between them. This CDR3 comprises 13 residues. CDR1 SGHNT and CDR2 YENEEA come from the germline V gene. The CDR3 reads CALPAGILTEQYF. The CDR3 DNA sequence: TGTGCCCTCCCGGCCGGGATCCTTACCGAGCAGTACTTC.

The chain combines TRBV6-5 with TRBJ1-3, with TRBD1 as a possible D gene (5 bases). Trimming left V 5 bases short and J 7 bases short, with 15 bases between. The CDR3 is 14 amino acids. The germline gives CDR1 MNHEY, CDR2 SVGAGI. The CDR3 spells CASSEQDIRNTIYF. As DNA, the CDR3 is TGTGCCAGCAGTGAACAGGACATACGGAACACCATATATTTT.

The CDR3 loop is CASSLDRDNASNQPQHF. The DNA for the CDR3 is TGTGCCAGCAGCTTGGACCGGGACAACGCTAGCAATCAGCCCCAGCATTTT. The chain carries TRBV7-9 and TRBJ1-5, with D possibly matching TRBD1 (6 bases). The CDR3 contains 17 residues. Trimming took off 3 bases at V and 0 bases at J, with 15 bases between the two ends. CDR1 is SEHNR and CDR2 is FQNEAQ in the germline V gene (reference sequence).

V usage is TRBV4-2 and J usage is TRBJ1-1; unclear D gene. CDR3 size: 12 residues. V lost 0 bases and J 7 bases, leaving 6 bases between the germline ends. Per the germline V gene, CDR1 is LGHNA and CDR2 is YNFKEQ. CDR3 sequence reads: CASSQDRGEAFF. For the CDR3, the DNA is TGTGCCAGCAGCCAAGACCGGGGTGAAGCTTTCTTT.

This chain links TRBV18 with TRBJ2-3; a possible D gene is TRBD2 (5 bases). Deletions cut 6 bases from V and 0 bases from J, with 13 bases between. The length of the CDR3 is 15 residues. Germline loops: CDR1 KGHSH, CDR2 LQKENI. CDR3 loop: CASSPVLGSTDTQYF. CDR3 DNA: TGTGCCAGCTCCCCGGTACTAGGTAGCACAGATACGCAGTATTTT.

The CDR3 nucleotides read TGTGCCAGCAAGTCGGGTTACAATGAGCAGTTCTTC. As protein: CASKSGYNEQFF. The chain joins TRBV27 to TRBJ2-1; D is unclear. V shed 7 bases and J shed 4 bases, with 8 bases lying between them. CDR3 length: 12 residues. Germline V gene data show CDR1 as MNHEY and CDR2 as SMNVEV (reference sequence).

The J gene is TRBJ1-5, the V gene TRBV5-6; D remains unclear. The V end lost 2 bases, the J end lost 0 bases, and 12 bases lay between the germline ends. The CDR3 covers 16 residues. Germline assignment: CDR1 SGHDT and CDR2 YYEEEE. The CDR3 nucleotides are TGTGCCAGCAGCTTCGGAGGACTTTATAGCAATCAGCCCCAGCATTTT. Its translation is CASSFGGLYSNQPQHF.

The gene calls are TRBV29-1 and TRBJ2-3; D not certain. The V end lost 1 base, the J end lost 1 base, and 3 bases lay between the germline ends. The CDR3 totals 12 residues. Germline V gives CDR1 SQVTM, CDR2 ANQGSEA. CDR3 in amino acids: CSVEGGTDTQYF. The CDR3 nucleotides read TGCAGCGTTGAAGGCGGCACAGATACGCAGTATTTT.

The chain carries TRBV25-1 and TRBJ1-6; D is ambiguous. Germline CDR1 MGHDK, CDR2 SYGVNS. The CDR3 contains 15 residues. Trimming removed 1 base at V and 9 bases at J, with 13 bases between. CDR3 in amino acids: CASSEWEGVGSPLHF. DNA of the CDR3: TGTGCCAGCAGTGAATGGGAGGGTGTTGGTTCACCCCTCCACTTT.

The chain uses TRBV10-3 and TRBJ2-5; maybe TRBD2 (7 bases). V gave up 3 bases and J gave up 4 bases, with 15 bases separating them. Germline V CDR1 and CDR2: ENHRY, SYGVKD. The CDR3 has 15 residues. The CDR3 region is CAISELGGPRETQYF. The CDR3 DNA is TGTGCCATCAGTGAATTGGGGGGGCCGCGAGAGACCCAGTACTTC.

This rearrangement joins TRBV2 to TRBJ2-7; possibly TRBD1 for D (5 bases). V was cut by 4 bases and J by 6 bases, with 22 bases left in between. The CDR3 has 16 amino acids. The germline V gene encodes CDR1 SNHLY and CDR2 FYNNEI. Here the CDR3 DNA reads TGTGCCAGCAGTGGTCGCCTGGACACCTATACGGGCGAGCAGTACTTC. Translated, it gives CASSGRLDTYTGEQYF.

The gene calls are TRBV7-2 and TRBJ2-2, with a weak D call TRBD1 (6 bases). The CDR3 is 15 residues long. The germline gives CDR1 SGHTA, CDR2 FQGNSA. The ends were cut back, 5 bases at V and 4 bases at J, with 14 bases in the middle. DNA of the CDR3: TGTGCCAGCAGCAAGGGACAAAGAGGCACCGGGGAGCTGTTTTTT. It yields the protein CASSKGQRGTGELFF.

This chain links TRBV7-9 with TRBJ2-2; TRBD1 is a possible D gene (5 bases). The CDR3 loop spans 13 amino acids. Trimming shortened V by 3 bases and J by 6 bases, and 8 bases separated the two germline ends. CDR1 is SEHNR, CDR2 FQNEAQ, per germline (reference sequence). CDR3 loop: CASSFRESGELFF. The DNA of the CDR3 is TGTGCCAGCAGCTTCAGGGAATCCGGGGAGCTGTTTTTT. The whole variable domain, remainder taken from reference TRBV7-9 and TRBJ2-2, is DTGVSQNPRHKITKRGQNVTFRCDPISEHNRLYWYRQTLGQGPEFLTYFQNEAQLEKSRLLSDRFSAERPKGSFSTLEIQRTEQGDSAMYLCASSFRESGELFFGEGSRLTVL.

This rearrangement joins TRBV2 to TRBJ1-1, with a weak D call TRBD1 (5 bases). Germline assignment: CDR1 SNHLY and CDR2 FYNNEI. The CDR3 extends over 17 amino acids. V lost 0 bases to trimming and J lost 2 bases, with 16 bases between them. In nucleotides, the CDR3 is TGTGCCAGCAGTGAAGCTTATCAGGGAAGAGGTAACACTGAAGCTTTCTTT. As protein: CASSEAYQGRGNTEAFF. Supplemented by reference TRBV2 and TRBJ1-1, the full variable domain reads EPEVTQTPSHQVTQMGQEVILRCVPISNHLYFYWYRQILGQKVEFLVSFYNNEISEKSEIFDDQFSVERPDGSNFTLKIRSTKLEDSAMYFCASSEAYQGRGNTEAFFGQGTRLTVV.

The rearrangement links TRBV4-2 to TRBJ2-5; D is ambiguous. The better agreement between TRBJ2-7 and the DNA end casts doubt on the J call. The germline gives CDR1 LGHNA, CDR2 YNFKEQ. This CDR3 comprises 15 residues. The CDR3 loop is CASSQAGTISYEQYF. The DNA for the CDR3 is TGTGCCAGCAGCCAGGCAGGTACGATCTCCTACGAGCAGTACTTC.

This rearrangement joins TRBV7-2 to TRBJ2-7; unclear D gene. Trimming took 1 base from V and 4 from J, leaving 8 bases between them. The CDR3 has 13 residues. The V gene's germline CDR1 is SGHTA and CDR2 FQGNSA. This chain's CDR3 is CASSLEPGYEQYF. The DNA for the CDR3 is TGTGCCAGCAGCTTAGAACCGGGTTACGAGCAGTACTTC. Full variable domain (rest looked up from reference TRBV7-2 and TRBJ2-7): GAGVSQSPSNKVTEKGKDVELRCDPISGHTALYWYRQSLGQGLEFLIYFQGNSAPDKSGLPSDRFSAERTGGSVSTLTIQRTQQEDSAVYLCASSLEPGYEQYFGPGTRLTVT.

This sequence joins TRBV7-2 and TRBJ1-6, with 8 positions matching TRBD1. The CDR3 runs 15 residues. Germline-derived CDR1 and CDR2 are SGHTA and FQGNSA. V shed 5 bases, J shed 10 bases, and the junction held 10 bases outside the gene matches. Here the CDR3 reads CASSINGQGSSPLHF. For the CDR3, the DNA is TGTGCCAGCAGCATAAACGGACAGGGATCCTCACCCCTCCACTTT.

J is TRBJ1-2 and V is TRBV9, with a weak D call TRBD1 (5 bases). The CDR3 length is 14 residues. Germline CDR1 and CDR2: SGDLS and YYNGEE. The V end lost 4 bases, the J end lost 2 bases, and 12 bases lay between the germline ends. CDR3 in amino acids: CASSSFRGNYGYTF. For the CDR3, the DNA is TGTGCCAGCAGCTCCTTCCGGGGGAACTATGGCTACACCTTC.

The gene calls are TRBV9 and TRBJ1-1, with 8 bases matching TRBD1. With 4 bases clipped from V and 0 bases from J, the junction kept 8 bases outside the gene matches. Germline V gene sequence: CDR1 SGDLS, CDR2 YYNGEE. This CDR3 comprises 16 residues. CDR3 region: CASSLGTGILNTEAFF. The CDR3 region has the DNA TGTGCCAGCAGCCTGGGGACAGGAATACTGAACACTGAAGCTTTCTTT.

The table lists this clone with a few counts. The genes are TRBV6-1 and TRBJ1-2; 9 bases align to TRBD1. The V and J ends lost 10 bases and 4 bases, in that order; junction bases with no gene match: 10. The CDR3 consists of 14 residues. Germline loops: CDR1 MNHNS, CDR2 SASEGT. This CDR3 reads CATLDRGKVYGYTF. The DNA of the CDR3 is TGTGCCACCTTAGACAGGGGGAAGGTCTATGGCTACACCTTC.

The rearrangement links TRBV6-5 to TRBJ2-7, with 8 bases aligning to TRBD1. The germline V gene encodes CDR1 MNHEY and CDR2 SVGAGI. The CDR3 covers 15 residues. Trimming cost V 6 bases and J 6 bases; bases outside gene matches: 13. CDR3 region: CASRKADRGRSEQYF. The CDR3 nucleotides are TGTGCCAGCAGAAAAGCCGACAGGGGTCGAAGCGAGCAGTACTTC.